This entry lists 29 T cell receptor beta chains sequenced from one sample in a study of blood T cell repertoires in COVID-19. The table came from immunoSEQ multiplex PCR; TCRdb's copy has only in-frame clones and leaves some out. This table holds about 250,000 clones, about 85% found once. Sequencing used peripheral blood. These receptors all stem from a human donor with COVID-19, enrolled during active disease. The donor label of this sample is uncertain.

The chain carries TRBV11-2 and TRBJ2-7; tentatively, D is TRBD2 (6 bases). Trimming left V 8 bases short and J 12 bases short, with 17 bases between. The germline V gene encodes CDR1 SGHAT and CDR2 FQNNGV. The CDR3 sequence is 11 residues long. The CDR3 sequence is CASSMGGHMYF. The CDR3 DNA is TGTGCCAGCTCAATGGGGGGTCACATGTACTTC.

The chain uses TRBV6-4 and TRBJ1-5; tentatively, D is TRBD1 (5 bases). V was cut by 6 bases and J by 5 bases, with 14 bases left in between. The CDR3 covers 14 residues. Germline V gene lookup returns CDR1 MRHNA and CDR2 SNTAGT. CDR3 nucleotide sequence: TGTGCCAGCAGAGGCGCAGGGAAGGATCAGCCCCAGCATTTT. This gives the protein CASRGAGKDQPQHF.

The rearrangement joins TRBV3-1 (or the pseudogene TRBV3-2) to TRBJ2-7; a weak D match, TRBD2 (6 bases). Trimming took 2 bases from V and 2 from J, leaving 13 bases between them. The germline V gene has CDR1 LGHDT and CDR2 YNNKEL (reference sequence). CDR3 length: 15 residues. This chain's CDR3 is CASSQTGEKPYEQYF. The CDR3 DNA sequence: TGTGCCAGCAGCCAAACGGGGGAAAAGCCCTACGAGCAGTACTTC.

The chain uses TRBV28 and TRBJ2-7; 7 bases line up with TRBD1. This CDR3 is 14 amino acids long. CDR1 is MDHEN, CDR2 SYDVKM, per germline. V gave up 6 bases and J gave up 0 bases; unmatched junction bases: 5. For the CDR3, the DNA is TGTGCCAGCAGGTTGACAGGGTTCTCCTACGAGCAGTACTTC. Translation: CASRLTGFSYEQYF.

The table lists this clone with a count of one. The rearrangement joins TRBV3-1 (or the pseudogene TRBV3-2) to TRBJ2-3, with D possibly being TRBD1 (5 bases). The CDR3 totals 12 residues. The germline gives CDR1 LGHDT, CDR2 YNNKEL (reference sequence). V was trimmed by 3 bases and J by 5 bases, leaving 6 bases between them. Here the CDR3 reads CASSHTGDTQYF. Written as DNA, the CDR3 is TGTGCCAGCAGCCACACAGGAGATACGCAGTATTTT.

V is TRBV2 and J is TRBJ1-4; D is ambiguous. This CDR3 has 14 amino acids. V was pared by 3 bases and J by 5 bases, with 10 bases between. Germline CDR1 is SNHLY and CDR2 is FYNNEI. DNA for the CDR3: TGTGCCAGCAGTGATCGTACGGAGAATGAAAAACTGTTTTTT. This translates into CASSDRTENEKLFF. The full variable domain, its missing parts supplied by reference TRBV2 and TRBJ1-4, is EPEVTQTPSHQVTQMGQEVILRCVPISNHLYFYWYRQILGQKVEFLVSFYNNEISEKSEIFDDQFSVERPDGSNFTLKIRSTKLEDSAMYFCASSDRTENEKLFFGSGTQLSVL.

The chain has TRBV7-9 and TRBJ2-7; no firm D call. From germline, CDR1 is SEHNR and CDR2 FQNEAQ (reference sequence). The CDR3 is 15 residues long. V shed 5 bases and J shed 6 bases, with 20 bases lying between them. As DNA, the CDR3 is TGTGCCAGCAGCCTTCGTCAGGCTATCAACGGCGAGCAGTACTTC. It specifies CASSLRQAINGEQYF.

The chain has TRBV28 and TRBJ1-5; D uncertain. Trimming left V 9 bases short and J 3 bases short, with 9 bases between. Germline V gene data show CDR1 as MDHEN and CDR2 as SYDVKM. This CDR3 has 12 amino acids. The CDR3 DNA reads as TGTGCCAGTGACACCCTCAATCAGCCCCAGCATTTT. This codes for CASDTLNQPQHF. Together with reference TRBV28 and TRBJ1-5, the CDR3 gives the full variable domain: DVKVTQSSRYLVKRTGEKVFLECVQDMDHENMFWYRQDPGLGLRLIYFSYDVKMKEKGDIPEGYSVSREKKERFSLILESASTNQTSMYLCASDTLNQPQHFGDGTRLSIL.

The chain uses TRBV6-2 or TRBV6-3 and TRBJ2-1, with 14 bases matching TRBD2. Germline CDR1 MNHEY, CDR2 SVGEGT. Losses at the gene ends were 6 bases for V and 6 bases for J; bases not matched to a gene: 16. This CDR3 region has 19 residues. The CDR3 is CASSSYTGLAGAGRNEQFF. DNA of the CDR3: TGTGCCAGCAGCTCGTATACGGGACTAGCGGGAGCAGGACGCAATGAGCAGTTCTTC.

This chain links TRBV19 with TRBJ1-5, with 9 positions matching TRBD1. CDR1 is LNHDA and CDR2 is SQIVND in the germline V gene (reference sequence). The CDR3 covers 14 residues. Trimming at V came to 5 bases and at J to 4 bases, leaving 3 bases not matched to a gene. The CDR3 bases are TGTGCCAGTAGTCGAGGGACAGGGAATCAGCCCCAGCATTTT. This codes for CASSRGTGNQPQHF.

The CDR3 region has the DNA TGCGCCAGCAGCTTGGCCAGCGGGGCTTACAATGAGCAGTTCTTC. Its protein product is CASSLASGAYNEQFF. The chain uses TRBV5-1 and TRBJ2-1, with 7 bases fitting TRBD2. V lost 0 bases to trimming and J lost 4 bases; unmatched junction nucleotides: 4. The germline CDR1 and CDR2 sequences are SGHRS and YFSETQ. CDR3 length equals 15 residues.

The V call is TRBV6-5, the J call TRBJ2-1, with TRBD2 matching 7 bases. The CDR3 consists of 16 residues. The germline gives CDR1 MNHEY, CDR2 SVGAGI. The junction had 4 bases not matched to a gene; V was cut back by 0 bases and J by 2 bases. The CDR3 spells CASSYSRREPYNEQFF. Written as DNA, the CDR3 is TGTGCCAGCAGTTACTCGAGGCGGGAGCCCTACAATGAGCAGTTCTTC.

The chain combines TRBV30 with TRBJ2-7; TRBD2 matches at 9 bases. Germline CDR1 and CDR2: GTSNPN and SVGIG (reference sequence). Trimming took 3 bases from V and 6 from J; bases not matched to a gene: 9. There are 14 residues in the CDR3. The CDR3 protein is CAWSHSGSHSEQYF. In nucleotides, the CDR3 is TGTGCCTGGAGCCATAGCGGGAGCCATTCCGAGCAGTACTTC.

V and J are TRBV7-8 and TRBJ2-6; tentative D call: TRBD2 (5 bases). The CDR3 covers 15 residues. CDR1 and CDR2 (germline): SGHVS, FQNEAQ. Trimming removed 8 bases from V and 2 bases from J, with 13 bases in between. DNA of the CDR3: TGTGCCAGCTCGCCACTAGTTACTGGGGCCAACGTCCTGACTTTC. Its protein product is CASSPLVTGANVLTF.

The chain has TRBV18 and TRBJ2-3; D possibly corresponds to TRBD1 (6 bases). V was trimmed by 2 bases and J by 14 bases, leaving 14 bases between them. The CDR3 is 12 amino acids. The germline V gene encodes CDR1 KGHSH and CDR2 LQKENI. In DNA, the CDR3 is TGTGCCAGCTCACCAAGTGAGGGGGATGTGTATTTT. Translating gives CASSPSEGDVYF.

In nucleotides, the CDR3 is TGTGCCAGCAGCTTAAGCGGCAGGCCAGTACAGCCCCAGCATTTT. Amino acids: CASSLSGRPVQPQHF. The J gene is TRBJ1-5, the V gene TRBV7-6; D ambiguous. Trimming cost V 2 bases and J 7 bases, with 15 bases left between them. Germline CDR1 is SGHVS and CDR2 is FNYEAQ. The length of the CDR3 is 15 residues.

The J gene is TRBJ2-2, the V gene TRBV30; no clear D gene. Trimming removed 4 bases at V and 5 bases at J, with 11 bases between. From germline, CDR1 is GTSNPN and CDR2 SVGIG (reference sequence). This CDR3 is built from 13 residues. CDR3 region: CAWMRGVTGELFF. The CDR3 nucleotides are TGTGCCTGGATGCGCGGAGTAACCGGGGAGCTGTTTTTT. The full variable domain, its missing parts supplied by reference TRBV30 and TRBJ2-2, is SQTIHQWPATLVQPVGSPLSLECTVEGTSNPNLYWYRQAAGRGLQLLFYSVGIGQISSEVPQNLSASRPQDRQFILSSKKLLLSDSGFYLCAWMRGVTGELFFGEGSRLTVL.

V gene TRBV28 combines with J gene TRBJ1-4; TRBD1 might be the D (6 bases). The ends were cut back, 5 bases at V and 9 bases at J, with 19 bases in the middle. Germline-derived CDR1 and CDR2 are MDHEN and SYDVKM. CDR3 size: 15 residues. This CDR3 is CASSLGGAGLKKLFF. The CDR3 region has the DNA TGTGCCAGCAGTCTAGGGGGGGCAGGTCTGAAAAAACTGTTTTTT.

The chain has TRBV30 and TRBJ2-7, with 10 nucleotides matching TRBD1. CDR3 length: 16 amino acids. CDR1 and CDR2 (germline): GTSNPN, SVGIG (reference sequence). V shed 5 bases, J shed 2 bases, and the junction held 12 bases outside the gene matches. The CDR3 loop reads CAWGDRGRKNAYEQYF. The CDR3 bases are TGTGCCTGGGGGGACAGGGGACGTAAAAATGCCTACGAGCAGTACTTC. Combining the CDR3 with reference TRBV30 and TRBJ2-7 gives the whole variable domain SQTIHQWPATLVQPVGSPLSLECTVEGTSNPNLYWYRQAAGRGLQLLFYSVGIGQISSEVPQNLSASRPQDRQFILSSKKLLLSDSGFYLCAWGDRGRKNAYEQYFGPGTRLTVT.

This chain joins TRBV9 and TRBJ2-3, with 11 bases lining up with TRBD2. With 0 bases clipped from V and 8 bases from J, the junction kept 2 bases outside the gene matches. The CDR3 contains 14 residues. The germline gives CDR1 SGDLS, CDR2 YYNGEE. In nucleotides, the CDR3 is TGTGCCAGCAGCGTAGAGACTAGCGGGACTACGCAGTATTTT. This encodes CASSVETSGTTQYF.

The V and J genes are TRBV19 and TRBJ1-1; no clear D. This CDR3 region has 13 residues. Trimming took 5 bases from V and 1 from J, leaving 8 bases between them. Looked up from germline, CDR1 is LNHDA and CDR2 is SQIVND (reference sequence). The CDR3 sequence: CASSFNWNTEAFF. Written as DNA, the CDR3 is TGTGCCAGTAGTTTCAACTGGAACACTGAAGCTTTCTTT.

The V gene is TRBV4-1, the J gene TRBJ1-4; D is possibly TRBD1 (6 bases). This CDR3 is 15 amino acids long. Germline V CDR1 and CDR2: MGHRA, YSYEKL. Trimming left V 4 bases short and J 8 bases short, with 17 bases between. CDR3 loop: CASSRQQGPDEKLFF. The CDR3 coding sequence is TGCGCCAGCAGCCGGCAACAGGGCCCTGACGAAAAACTGTTTTTT.

This clone has only a few counts. The chain recombines TRBV2 with TRBJ1-2; D gene uncertain. The germline gives CDR1 SNHLY, CDR2 FYNNEI. Trimming took off 2 bases at V and 4 bases at J, with 8 bases between the two ends. There are 13 residues in the CDR3. CDR3 in DNA: TGTGCCAGCAGTGAATATCTCAGCTATGGCTACACCTTC. Translated, it gives CASSEYLSYGYTF.

The DNA for the CDR3 is TGTGCCAGCAGCGCAAGGGGGAACTATGTCGAGCAGTACTTC. This translates into CASSARGNYVEQYF. The chain uses TRBV28 and TRBJ2-7, with D perhaps matching TRBD1 (6 bases). The V end lost 6 bases, the J end lost 6 bases, and 18 bases lay between the germline ends. The CDR3 is made up of 14 amino acids. Germline-derived CDR1 and CDR2 are MDHEN and SYDVKM.

This clone occurred many times. V gene TRBV7-2 combines with J gene TRBJ2-5, with TRBD1 matching over 8 bases. The V and J ends lost 3 bases and 4 bases, in that order; junction bases with no gene match: 7. CDR1 is SGHTA and CDR2 is FQGNSA in the germline V gene. The CDR3 consists of 15 residues. CDR3 in amino acids: CASSFRTRGRETQYF. CDR3 nucleotide sequence: TGTGCCAGCAGCTTCAGGACCAGGGGGCGAGAGACCCAGTACTTC.

The chain couples TRBV7-2 to TRBJ2-3; D may be TRBD1 (5 bases). The CDR3 is 16 amino acids. Trimming pared 1 base from V and 4 bases from J, leaving 15 bases between. Looked up from germline, CDR1 is SGHTA and CDR2 is FQGNSA. The CDR3 reads CASSLGPFGAADTQYF. In DNA form, the CDR3 reads TGTGCCAGCAGCTTAGGGCCGTTTGGGGCCGCAGATACGCAGTATTTT.

The rearrangement links TRBV15 to TRBJ2-1; TRBD2 matches at 12 bases. CDR3 length: 16 amino acids. V was pared by 7 bases and J by 9 bases, with 13 bases of the junction left unmatched. Germline values: CDR1 LNHNV, CDR2 YYDKDF (reference sequence). CDR3 in amino acids: CATKSWTSGNSGEQFF. CDR3 coding DNA: TGTGCCACCAAAAGCTGGACTAGCGGGAACTCGGGTGAGCAGTTCTTC.

V is TRBV19 and J is TRBJ2-1, with TRBD2 identical over 9 bases. V lost 1 base, J lost 10 bases, and 8 bases stayed unmatched. CDR1 is LNHDA and CDR2 is SQIVND in the germline V gene (reference sequence). The CDR3 is 15 amino acids. The CDR3 is CASSIASGISGEQFF. CDR3 in DNA: TGTGCCAGTAGTATAGCTAGCGGGATATCGGGAGAGCAGTTCTTC.

V usage is TRBV30 and J usage is TRBJ1-3; 7 positions match TRBD1. V trimming: 0 bases; J trimming: 7 bases; junction bases outside the gene matches: 12. The germline gives CDR1 GTSNPN, CDR2 SVGIG (reference sequence). This CDR3 has 16 residues. The CDR3 sequence: CAWSVAMTGTRNTIYF. CDR3 DNA sequence: TGTGCCTGGAGTGTAGCAATGACAGGGACTAGGAACACCATATATTTT.